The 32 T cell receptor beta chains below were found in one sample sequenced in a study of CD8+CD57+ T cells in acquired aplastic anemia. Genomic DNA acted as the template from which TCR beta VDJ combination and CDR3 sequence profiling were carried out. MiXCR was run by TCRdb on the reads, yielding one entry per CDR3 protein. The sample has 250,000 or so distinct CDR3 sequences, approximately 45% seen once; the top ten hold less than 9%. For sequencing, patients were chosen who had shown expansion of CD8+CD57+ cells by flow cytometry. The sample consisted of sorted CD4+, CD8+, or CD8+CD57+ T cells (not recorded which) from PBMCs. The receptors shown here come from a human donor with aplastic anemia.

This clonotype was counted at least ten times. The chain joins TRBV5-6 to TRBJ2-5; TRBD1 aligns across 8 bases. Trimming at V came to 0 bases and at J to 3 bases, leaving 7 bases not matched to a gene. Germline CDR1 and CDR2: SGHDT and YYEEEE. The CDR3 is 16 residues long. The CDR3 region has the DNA TGTGCCAGCAGCTTGGCCGCCCAGGGGGCGAAAGAGACCCAGTACTTC. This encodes CASSLAAQGAKETQYF.

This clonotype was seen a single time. The CDR3 DNA sequence: TGCGCCAGCAGCTTTCGGGGGGATCAGCCCCAGCATTTT. Protein: CASSFRGDQPQHF. V is TRBV5-1 and J is TRBJ1-5; TRBD1 might be the D (5 bases). V was shortened by 2 bases and J by 5 bases, with 8 bases between the two germline ends. Germline assignment: CDR1 SGHRS and CDR2 YFSETQ. The CDR3 has 13 amino acids.

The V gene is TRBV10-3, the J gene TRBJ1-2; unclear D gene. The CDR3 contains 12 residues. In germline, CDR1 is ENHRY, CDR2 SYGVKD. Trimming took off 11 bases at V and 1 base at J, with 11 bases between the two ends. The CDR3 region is CAVEHSNYGYTF. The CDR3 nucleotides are TGTGCCGTGGAGCACAGTAACTATGGCTACACCTTC.

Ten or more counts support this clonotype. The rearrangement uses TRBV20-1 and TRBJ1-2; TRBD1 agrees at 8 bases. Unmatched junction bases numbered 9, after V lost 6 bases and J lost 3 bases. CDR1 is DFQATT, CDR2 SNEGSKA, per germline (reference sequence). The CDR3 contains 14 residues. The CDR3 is CSAEKTGEDYGYTF. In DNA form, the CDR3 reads TGCAGTGCCGAAAAGACAGGGGAGGACTATGGCTACACCTTC.

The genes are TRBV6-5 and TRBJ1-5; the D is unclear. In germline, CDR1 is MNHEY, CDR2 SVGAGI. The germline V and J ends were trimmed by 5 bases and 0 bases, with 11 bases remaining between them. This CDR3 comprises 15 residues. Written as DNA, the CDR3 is TGTGCCAGCAGTCACGGGCCAGATAGCAATCAGCCCCAGCATTTT. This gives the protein CASSHGPDSNQPQHF.

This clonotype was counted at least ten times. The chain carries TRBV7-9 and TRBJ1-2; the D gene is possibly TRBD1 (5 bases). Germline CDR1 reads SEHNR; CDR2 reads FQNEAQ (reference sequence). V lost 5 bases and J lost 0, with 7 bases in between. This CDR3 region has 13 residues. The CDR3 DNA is TGTGCCAGCAGCCAGGGCGCTAACTATGGCTACACCTTC. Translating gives CASSQGANYGYTF.

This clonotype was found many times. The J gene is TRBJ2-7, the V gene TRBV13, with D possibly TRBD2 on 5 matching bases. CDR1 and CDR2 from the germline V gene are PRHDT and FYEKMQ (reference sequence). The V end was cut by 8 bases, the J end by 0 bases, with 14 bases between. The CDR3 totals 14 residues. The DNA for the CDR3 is TGTGCCAGCTCTCCCGGGGTCACCTCCTACGAGCAGTACTTC. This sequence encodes CASSPGVTSYEQYF.

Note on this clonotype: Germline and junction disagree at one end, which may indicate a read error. The CDR3: CASQQGVDGYTF. CDR3 coding DNA: TGTGCCAGTCAGCAGGGGGTAGATGGGTACACCTTC. This chain links TRBV5-8 with TRBJ1-2; 7 bases agree with TRBD1. The CDR3 totals 12 residues. Germline CDR1 and CDR2: SGHTS and YDEGEE.

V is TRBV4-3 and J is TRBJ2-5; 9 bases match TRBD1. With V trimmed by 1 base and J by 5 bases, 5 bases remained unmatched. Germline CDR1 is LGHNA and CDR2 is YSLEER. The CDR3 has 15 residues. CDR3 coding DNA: TGCGCCAGCAGCCAAGGGGACAGGGCGAGGGAGACCCAGTACTTC. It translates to CASSQGDRARETQYF.

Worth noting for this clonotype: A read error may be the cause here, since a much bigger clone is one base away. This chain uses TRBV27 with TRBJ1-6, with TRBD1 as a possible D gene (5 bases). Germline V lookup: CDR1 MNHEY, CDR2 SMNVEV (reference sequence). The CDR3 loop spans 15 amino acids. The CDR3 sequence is CASSLPGLHNPPLHF. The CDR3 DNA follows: TGTGCCAGCAGTTTACCAGGGTTACATAATCCACCCCTCCACTTT.

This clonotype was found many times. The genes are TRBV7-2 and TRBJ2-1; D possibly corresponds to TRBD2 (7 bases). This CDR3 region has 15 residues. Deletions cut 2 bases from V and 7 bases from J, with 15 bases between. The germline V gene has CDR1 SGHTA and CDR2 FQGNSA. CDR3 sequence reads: CASSLRRGPSNEQFF. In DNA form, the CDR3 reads TGTGCCAGCAGCTTACGGCGGGGGCCGTCAAATGAGCAGTTCTTC.

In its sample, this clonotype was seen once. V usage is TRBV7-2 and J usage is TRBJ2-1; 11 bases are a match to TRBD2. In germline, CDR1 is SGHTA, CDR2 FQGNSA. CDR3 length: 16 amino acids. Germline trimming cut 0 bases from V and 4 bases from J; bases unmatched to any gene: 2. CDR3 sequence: CASSLAWTSGYNEQFF. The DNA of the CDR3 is TGTGCCAGCAGCTTAGCTTGGACTAGCGGGTACAATGAGCAGTTCTTC. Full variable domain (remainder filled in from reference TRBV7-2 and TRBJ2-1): GAGVSQSPSNKVTEKGKDVELRCDPISGHTALYWYRQSLGQGLEFLIYFQGNSAPDKSGLPSDRFSAERTGGSVSTLTIQRTQQEDSAVYLCASSLAWTSGYNEQFFGPGTRLTVL.

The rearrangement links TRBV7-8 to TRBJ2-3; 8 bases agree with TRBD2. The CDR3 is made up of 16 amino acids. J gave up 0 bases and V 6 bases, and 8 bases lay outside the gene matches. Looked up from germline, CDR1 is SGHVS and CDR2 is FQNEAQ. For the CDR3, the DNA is TGTGCCAGCAGGTCAAGCGGGGGCCCTAGCACAGATACGCAGTATTTT. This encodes CASRSSGGPSTDTQYF.

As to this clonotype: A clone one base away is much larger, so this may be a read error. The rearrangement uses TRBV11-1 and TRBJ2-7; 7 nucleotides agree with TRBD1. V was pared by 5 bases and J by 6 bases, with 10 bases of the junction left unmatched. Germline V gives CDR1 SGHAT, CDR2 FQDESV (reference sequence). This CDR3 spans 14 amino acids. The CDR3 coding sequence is TGTGCCAGCAGCCATCCGGGACAGATGTGCGAGCAGTACTTC. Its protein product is CASSHPGQMCEQYF.

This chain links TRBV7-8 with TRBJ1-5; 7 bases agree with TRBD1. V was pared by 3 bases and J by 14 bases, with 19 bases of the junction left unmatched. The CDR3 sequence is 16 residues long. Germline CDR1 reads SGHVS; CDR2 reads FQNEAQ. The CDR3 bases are TGTGCCAGCAGCTTTATTCGGGCTGGGGACAGAAAATACGAGCATTTT. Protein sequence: CASSFIRAGDRKYEHF.

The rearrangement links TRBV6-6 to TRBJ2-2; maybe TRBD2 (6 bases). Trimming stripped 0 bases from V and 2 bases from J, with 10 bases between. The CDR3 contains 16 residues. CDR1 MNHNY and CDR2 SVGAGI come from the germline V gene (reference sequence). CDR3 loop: CASSYSSGYNTGELFF. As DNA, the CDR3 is TGTGCCAGCAGTTACTCGAGCGGGTATAACACCGGGGAGCTGTTTTTT.

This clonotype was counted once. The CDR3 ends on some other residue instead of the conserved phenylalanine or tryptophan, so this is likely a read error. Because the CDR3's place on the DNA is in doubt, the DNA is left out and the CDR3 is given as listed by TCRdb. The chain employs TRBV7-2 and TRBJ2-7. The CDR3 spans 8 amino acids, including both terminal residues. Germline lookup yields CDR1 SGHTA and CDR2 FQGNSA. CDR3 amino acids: CASSQETR.

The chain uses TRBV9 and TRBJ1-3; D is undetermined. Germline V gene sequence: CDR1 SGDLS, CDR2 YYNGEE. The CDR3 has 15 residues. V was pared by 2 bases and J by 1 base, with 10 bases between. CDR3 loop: CASSVRSGSGNTIYF. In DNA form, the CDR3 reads TGTGCCAGCAGCGTCCGGTCCGGGTCTGGAAACACCATATATTTT.

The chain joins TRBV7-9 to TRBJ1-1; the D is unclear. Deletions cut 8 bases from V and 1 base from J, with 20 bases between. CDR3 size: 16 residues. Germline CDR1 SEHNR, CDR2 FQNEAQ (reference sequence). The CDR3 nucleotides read TGTGCCAGCGGCTCGGAGGGTTCTTCGGGGAACACTGAAGCTTTCTTT. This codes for CASGSEGSSGNTEAFF.

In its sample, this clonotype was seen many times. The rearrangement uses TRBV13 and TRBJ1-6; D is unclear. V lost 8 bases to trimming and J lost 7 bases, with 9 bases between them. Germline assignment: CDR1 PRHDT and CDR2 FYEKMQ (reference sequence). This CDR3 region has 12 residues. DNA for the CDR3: TGTGCCAGCTCCGCACAAAATTCACCCCTCCACTTT. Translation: CASSAQNSPLHF. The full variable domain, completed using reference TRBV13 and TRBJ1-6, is AAGVIQSPRHLIKEKRETATLKCYPIPRHDTVYWYQQGPGQDPQFLISFYEKMQSDKGSIPDRFSAQQFSDYHSELNMSSLELGDSALYFCASSAQNSPLHFGNGTRLTVT.

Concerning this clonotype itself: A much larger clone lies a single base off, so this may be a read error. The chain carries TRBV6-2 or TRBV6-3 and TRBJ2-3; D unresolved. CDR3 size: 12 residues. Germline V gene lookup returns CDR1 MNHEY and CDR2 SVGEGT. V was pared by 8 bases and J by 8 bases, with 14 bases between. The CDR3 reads CASAYRPGTQYF. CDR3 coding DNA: TGTGCCAGCGCCTACCGTCCTGGTACGCAGTATTTT.

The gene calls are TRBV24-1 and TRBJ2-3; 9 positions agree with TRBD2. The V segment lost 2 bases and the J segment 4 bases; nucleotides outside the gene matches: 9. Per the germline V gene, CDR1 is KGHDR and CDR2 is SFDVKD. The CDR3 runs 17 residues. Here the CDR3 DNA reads TGTGCCACCAGTGATTATTTCGGCGGGGGGGCCCCAGATACGCAGTATTTT. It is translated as CATSDYFGGGAPDTQYF.

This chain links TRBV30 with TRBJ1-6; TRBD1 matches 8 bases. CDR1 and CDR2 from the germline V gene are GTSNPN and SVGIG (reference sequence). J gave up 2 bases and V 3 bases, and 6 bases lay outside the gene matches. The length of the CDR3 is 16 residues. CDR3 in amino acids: CAWRARGQAYNSPLHF. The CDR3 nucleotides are TGTGCCTGGAGGGCGAGGGGACAGGCCTATAATTCACCCCTCCACTTT.

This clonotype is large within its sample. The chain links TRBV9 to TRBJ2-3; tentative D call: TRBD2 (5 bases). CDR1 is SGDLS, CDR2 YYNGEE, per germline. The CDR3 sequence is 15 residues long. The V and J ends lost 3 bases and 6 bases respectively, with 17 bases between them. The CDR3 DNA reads TGTGCCAGCAGCGATACTAGACGGAGCTACGATACGCAGTATTTT. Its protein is CASSDTRRSYDTQYF. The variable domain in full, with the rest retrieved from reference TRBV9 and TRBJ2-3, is DSGVTQTPKHLITATGQRVTLRCSPRSGDLSVYWYQQSLDQGLQFLIQYYNGEERAKGNILERFSAQQFPDLHSELNLSSLELGDSALYFCASSDTRRSYDTQYFGPGTRLTVL.

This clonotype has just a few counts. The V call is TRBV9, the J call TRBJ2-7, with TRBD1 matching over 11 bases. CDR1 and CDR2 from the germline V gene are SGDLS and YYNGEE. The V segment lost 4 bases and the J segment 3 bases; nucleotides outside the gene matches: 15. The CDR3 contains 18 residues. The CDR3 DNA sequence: TGTGCCAGCAGCCCTCGGACAGGGGGCCGCGGGACCAGCTACGAGCAGTACTTC. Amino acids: CASSPRTGGRGTSYEQYF.

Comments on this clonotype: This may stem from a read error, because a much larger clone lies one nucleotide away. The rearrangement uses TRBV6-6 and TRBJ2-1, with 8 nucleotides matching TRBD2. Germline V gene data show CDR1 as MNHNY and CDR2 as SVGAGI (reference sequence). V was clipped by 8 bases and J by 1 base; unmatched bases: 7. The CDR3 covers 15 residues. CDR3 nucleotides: TGTGCCAGCGGTGAAAGCGGGGGTTCCTACAATGAGCAGTTCTTC. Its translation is CASGESGGSYNEQFF.

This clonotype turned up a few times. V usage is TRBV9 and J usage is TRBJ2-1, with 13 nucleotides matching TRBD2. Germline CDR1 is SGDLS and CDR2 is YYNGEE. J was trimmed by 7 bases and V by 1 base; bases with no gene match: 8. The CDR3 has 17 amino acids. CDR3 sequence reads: CASSVRLAGGPGNEQFF. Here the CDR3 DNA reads TGTGCCAGCAGCGTACGACTAGCGGGGGGCCCCGGGAATGAGCAGTTCTTC.

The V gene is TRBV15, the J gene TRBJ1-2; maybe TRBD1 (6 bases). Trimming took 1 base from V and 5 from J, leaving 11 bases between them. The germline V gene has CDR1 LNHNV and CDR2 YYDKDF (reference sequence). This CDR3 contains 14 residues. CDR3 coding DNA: TGTGCCACCAGCAGAGGAACAGGGTCGTATGGCTACACCTTC. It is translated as CATSRGTGSYGYTF.

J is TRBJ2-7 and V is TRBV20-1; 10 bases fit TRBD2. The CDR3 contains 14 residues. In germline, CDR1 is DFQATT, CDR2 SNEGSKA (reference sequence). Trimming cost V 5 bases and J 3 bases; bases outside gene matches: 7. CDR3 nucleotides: TGCAGTGCTCAGCGGGAGGGCCGACACTACGAGCAGTACTTC. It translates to CSAQREGRHYEQYF.

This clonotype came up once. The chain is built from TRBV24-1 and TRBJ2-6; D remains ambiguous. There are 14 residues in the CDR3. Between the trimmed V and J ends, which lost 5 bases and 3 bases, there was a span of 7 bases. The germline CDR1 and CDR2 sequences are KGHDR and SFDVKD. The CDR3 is CATSVGSGANVLTF. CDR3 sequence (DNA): TGTGCCACCAGTGTGGGTAGTGGGGCCAACGTCCTGACTTTC.

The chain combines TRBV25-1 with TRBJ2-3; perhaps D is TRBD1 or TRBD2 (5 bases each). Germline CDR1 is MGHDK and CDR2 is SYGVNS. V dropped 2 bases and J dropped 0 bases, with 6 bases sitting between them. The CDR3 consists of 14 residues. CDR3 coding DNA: TGTGCCAGCAGTGAAAGGGACAGCACAGATACGCAGTATTTT. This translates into CASSERDSTDTQYF.

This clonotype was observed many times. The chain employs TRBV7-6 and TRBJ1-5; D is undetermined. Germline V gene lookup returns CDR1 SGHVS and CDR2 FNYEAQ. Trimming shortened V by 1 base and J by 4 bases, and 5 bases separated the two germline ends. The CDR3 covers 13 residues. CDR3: CASSLEPNQPQHF. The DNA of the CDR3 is TGTGCCAGCAGCTTAGAGCCAAATCAGCCCCAGCATTTT.